This record looks at one TCR beta chain sequence and its context. No cognate antigen has been identified for it. Qualities for individual bases were not recorded, and no much larger clone is one base off. The protocol used for the library was RT-PCR. TCRdb names NextSeq 550 as the instrument used. Clones were called with MiXCR by TCRdb after fastp trimmed the public reads at Q25, and only in-frame beta chains were retained. One record per CDR3 amino acid sequence lists the most common genes and DNA. The sample table contains some 90,000 distinct CDR3 sequences; only one count was recorded for around 49% of them. Approximately 66% of the sample is taken by the ten largest. These data come from a study of patients and donors after allogeneic stem cell transplantation (dated by TCRdb to the early 2020s). The germline V gene (reference sequence) yields MNHNY for CDR1 and SVGAGI for CDR2. Its CDR3 holds 15 amino acids, cysteine through phenylalanine. Left in the record is the CDR3 DNA by itself, 45 bases read in frame from the first base. Trimming removed 7 bases from V and 3 bases from J, leaving 18 bases between the germline ends.

Rearrangement joined TRBV6-6 to TRBJ1-1; the D gene lacks a confident call. Sequencing input: blood, either unsorted or a sorted T cell fraction (not recorded which). This sequence was found in a human donor who was either an allogeneic HSCT recipient or a stem cell or donor lymphocyte infusion donor (not recorded which). It is not recorded whose cells these are; they may come from a transplant donor. Here is the DNA: TGTGCCAGCACCCTATTCGCGGTCCTTTACACTGAAGCTTTCTTT. Protein translation: CASTLFAVLYTEAFF.